This TCR beta chain was observed in a study of T-cell memory formation after mild COVID-19. Sample barcodes and UMIs were carried by the TCR alpha and TCR beta cDNA libraries that 5'RACE generated with constant-segment primers. TCRdb redid the calling of the 5' RACE reads with MiXCR, one entry per CDR3 protein. The data show about 430,000 distinct CDR3 sequences, with over 15% seen just once and roughly 21% held by the top ten. Study results and limitations: Day 37-peaking second-wave clones had unconfirmed SARS-CoV-2 specificity. Memory cells collected pre-infection included some clones that later responded, suggesting cross-reactive memory joined.

Points on this clonotype: What it binds is not known. The DNA is left out, because the CDR3 cannot be placed on it with certainty; the CDR3 is given as TCRdb lists it.

The CDR3 has 15 residues if both end residues are counted. CDR1 SGHNT and CDR2 YYREEE come from the germline V gene (reference sequence). This sequence originates from a man between 18 and 35 years old who had mild COVID-19 (a few samples of this study predate the infection). Cell type and time point are not known. The sequenced material came from PBMCs or a T cell subset sorted from them (not recorded which). This chain uses TRBV5-4 with TRBJ2-5; TRBD1 is the table's D call and was not checked against the DNA. The CDR3 reads CASSWGQGTQETHYF.